A selection of T cell receptor beta chains follows, all from one sample in a study of CD8+ T cells in alopecia areata. TCRdb's copy holds only in-frame clones and misses some; the assay was immunoSEQ multiplex PCR. The sample lists about 130,000 clones, less than 70% occurring once. Source: CD8+ T cells sorted from blood, taken at week 4, from a patient treated with tofacitinib. All receptors come from a human donor with alopecia areata. Both conserved end residues are part of each CDR3. A D gene is named only where the DNA matches it firmly. A clone size is listed for some rows: how often the clone was seen (once, few, many), or a class if it is expanded.

clone_size	j_call	d_call	v_call	cdr3_aa	cdr3_nt
.	TRBJ2-2	TRBD1	TRBV25-1	CASRGQGFDTGELFF	TGTGCCAGCAGGGGACAGGGGTTTGACACCGGGGAGCTGTTTTTT
few	TRBJ1-1	.	TRBV7-9	CASSLETRDPNTEAFF	TGTGCCAGCAGCTTAGAAACCAGGGACCCGAACACTGAAGCTTTCTTT
.	TRBJ1-5	.	TRBV27	CASMPVGGNQPQHF	TGTGCCAGCATGCCGGTAGGGGGCAATCAGCCCCAGCATTTT
.	TRBJ2-5	TRBD1	TRBV27	CASTTTGGGETQYF	TGTGCCAGCACCACGACAGGGGGCGGTGAGACCCAGTACTTC
.	TRBJ2-7	.	TRBV30	CAWSLDVSYEQYF	TGTGCCTGGAGTCTTGACGTATCCTACGAGCAGTACTTC
few	TRBJ2-7	TRBD1	TRBV5-6	CASSLEGQGSYEQYF	TGTGCCAGCAGCTTGGAGGGACAGGGATCCTACGAGCAGTACTTC
.	TRBJ1-2	.	TRBV5-6	CASSLAENHFLYGYTF	TGTGCCAGCAGCTTAGCAGAGAACCATTTCCTCTATGGCTACACCTTC
few	TRBJ1-1	.	TRBV19	CASSIQGRGNTEAFF	TGTGCCAGTAGTATTCAAGGGCGAGGGAACACTGAAGCTTTCTTT
.	TRBJ2-1	.	TRBV7-7	CASSLGGPSSYNEQFF	TGTGCTAGCAGCTTAGGGGGGCCGAGCTCCTACAATGAGCAGTTCTTC
.	TRBJ2-2	.	TRBV27	CASSPWAGANTGELFF	TGTGCCAGCAGTCCTTGGGCAGGGGCTAACACCGGGGAGCTGTTTTTT
.	TRBJ2-3	.	TRBV10-3	CAISGDAPSDTQYF	TGTGCCATCTCCGGGGACGCCCCTTCAGATACGCAGTATTTT
.	TRBJ2-7	.	TRBV29-1	CSVARGREQYF	TGCAGCGTTGCCCGGGGGCGCGAGCAGTACTTC
few	TRBJ2-2	TRBD2	TRBV6-1	CASSEASGGAGELVF	TGTGCCAGCAGTGAAGCTAGCGGGGGGGCCGGGGAGCTGGTTTTT
few	TRBJ2-7	.	TRBV5-1	CASSLDGAYEQYF	TGCGCCAGCAGCTTGGATGGCGCCTACGAGCAGTACTTC
.	TRBJ2-7	.	TRBV13	CASSGGRSYEQYF	TGTGCCAGCAGTGGCGGACGGTCCTACGAGCAGTACTTC